This TCR beta chain was captured in a study of T cells in localized non-small cell lung cancer. Sequencing used immunoSEQ multiplex PCR; TCRdb keeps in-frame clones, though not all of them. Of approximately 63,000 clones listed, about 90% are singletons. The CDR3 totals 11 residues. The germline CDR1 and CDR2 sequences are MDHEN and SYDVKM. V was shortened by 7 bases and J by 4 bases, with 8 bases between the two germline ends. V and J are TRBV28 and TRBJ2-7; a possible D gene is TRBD1 (5 bases). This clonotype was sampled from a man aged 35 to 70 with stage I squamous cell lung carcinoma. The specimen comprised peripheral blood, sampled before any cancer treatment. The CDR3: CASTNRYEQYF. CDR3 DNA: TGTGCCAGCACAAACAGGTACGAGCAGTACTTC.